The 23 T cell receptor beta chains below come from one sample, sequenced in a study of T cell responses to AZD1222 COVID-19 vaccine. TCRdb's copy holds only in-frame clones and misses some; the assay was immunoSEQ multiplex PCR. The data contain about 100,000 clones, roughly nine tenths of them seen just once; the ten biggest clones take up 1.8%. Source: peripheral blood, taken on day 0 of AZD1222 vaccination. Every receptor here comes from an adult in good health.

The chain joins TRBV5-1 to TRBJ1-1, with 7 bases identical to TRBD1. Germline CDR1 and CDR2: SGHRS and YFSETQ. CDR3 length: 15 residues. V was pared by 1 base and J by 0 bases, with 3 bases of the junction left unmatched. This CDR3 reads CASSLTGTVNTEAFF. The CDR3 bases are TGCGCCAGCAGCTTGACCGGGACAGTGAACACTGAAGCTTTCTTT.

The chain combines TRBV4-2 with TRBJ2-3; no clear D gene. CDR3 length equals 14 residues. The V end was cut by 0 bases, the J end by 2 bases, with 6 bases between. The V gene's germline CDR1 is LGHNA and CDR2 YNFKEQ. This chain's CDR3 is CASSQDTNTDTQYF. CDR3 nucleotide sequence: TGTGCCAGCAGCCAAGATACCAACACAGATACGCAGTATTTT.

This clone occurred a few times. The chain links TRBV11-2 to TRBJ2-5; a possible D gene is TRBD1 (6 bases). This CDR3 spans 16 amino acids. Trimming removed 5 bases from V and 2 bases from J, with 18 bases in between. Germline V CDR1 and CDR2: SGHAT, FQNNGV. CDR3 in DNA: TGTGCCAGCAGCCCGGGACGGGGACAACGGCAAGAGACCCAGTACTTC. This translates into CASSPGRGQRQETQYF.

The V and J genes are TRBV27 and TRBJ2-7, with D perhaps TRBD1 (5 bases). This CDR3 is 13 amino acids long. Trimming left V 5 bases short and J 0 bases short, with 8 bases between. Germline V gives CDR1 MNHEY, CDR2 SMNVEV (reference sequence). The CDR3 DNA is TGTGCCAGCAGTAGAGACAGCTCCTACGAGCAGTACTTC. This translates into CASSRDSSYEQYF.

The chain is built from TRBV29-1 and TRBJ1-5; D unresolved. Germline V gives CDR1 SQVTM, CDR2 ANQGSEA. With 6 bases removed from V and 6 bases from J, the gap between germline ends came to 15 bases. This CDR3 comprises 13 residues. The CDR3 DNA sequence: TGCAGCGTCGTTTGGCAGAACGGTCAGCCCCAGCATTTT. This encodes CSVVWQNGQPQHF.

This rearrangement joins TRBV5-1 to TRBJ1-2; maybe TRBD1 (5 bases). Between the trimmed V and J ends, which lost 3 bases and 3 bases, there was a span of 15 bases. The CDR3 is 15 residues long. CDR1 is SGHRS, CDR2 YFSETQ, per germline. CDR3 sequence (DNA): TGCGCCAGCAGCTCAAGACCACGGGGGGACTATGGCTACACCTTC. Protein product: CASSSRPRGDYGYTF.

The V call is TRBV29-1, the J call TRBJ2-2; D may be TRBD2 (6 bases). V was pared by 4 bases and J by 7 bases, with 16 bases between. This CDR3 comprises 14 residues. The germline CDR1 and CDR2 sequences are SQVTM and ANQGSEA. The CDR3 reads CSVVSAKGGGELFF. As DNA, the CDR3 is TGCAGCGTTGTATCGGCCAAGGGAGGCGGGGAGCTGTTTTTT.

V gene TRBV5-1 combines with J gene TRBJ1-4; 7 bases agree with TRBD1. CDR1 is SGHRS, CDR2 YFSETQ, per germline. This CDR3 is 16 amino acids long. After removal of 4 bases from V and 8 bases from J, the junction contained 14 bases not matched to a gene. In DNA form, the CDR3 reads TGCGCCAGCAGCCTGGGACAGCTTGAGGCGGGAGAAAAACTGTTTTTT. Protein: CASSLGQLEAGEKLFF.

This CDR3 is CASSPRQGATYEQYF. The CDR3 DNA reads as TGTGCCAGCAGCCCGAGACAGGGCGCCACCTACGAGCAGTACTTC. The chain recombines TRBV7-9 with TRBJ2-7, with TRBD1 matching 7 bases. The trim removed 5 bases at V and 2 bases at J, leaving 9 bases unmatched. The CDR3 contains 15 residues. Germline V gene data show CDR1 as SEHNR and CDR2 as FQNEAQ (reference sequence).

V is TRBV7-6 and J is TRBJ2-1, with TRBD2 matching 8 bases. The CDR3 consists of 16 residues. V lost 5 bases to trimming and J lost 0 bases; unmatched junction nucleotides: 6. The germline V gene encodes CDR1 SGHVS and CDR2 FNYEAQ. The CDR3 sequence: CASSRGGGTSYNEQFF. As DNA, the CDR3 is TGTGCCAGCAGCCGGGGGGGCGGGACCTCCTACAATGAGCAGTTCTTC.

Only a few counts were recorded for this clone. The rearrangement links TRBV28 to TRBJ2-6; no clear D. Germline V lookup: CDR1 MDHEN, CDR2 SYDVKM. Trimming pared 6 bases from V and 2 bases from J, leaving 5 bases between. The CDR3 spans 13 residues. CDR3 loop: CASRLPGANVLTF. The CDR3 DNA is TGTGCCAGCAGACTCCCTGGGGCCAACGTCCTGACTTTC.

The chain employs TRBV28 and TRBJ2-5; 11 bases fit TRBD2. The J segment lost 4 bases and the V segment lost 5 bases, leaving 6 bases of the junction unmatched. The CDR3 extends over 15 amino acids. The V gene's germline CDR1 is MDHEN and CDR2 SYDVKM. The CDR3 here is CASSRGTSGRETQYF. CDR3 nucleotide sequence: TGTGCCAGCAGTCGAGGGACTAGCGGTAGAGAGACCCAGTACTTC. The whole variable domain, filled in from reference TRBV28 and TRBJ2-5, reads DVKVTQSSRYLVKRTGEKVFLECVQDMDHENMFWYRQDPGLGLRLIYFSYDVKMKEKGDIPEGYSVSREKKERFSLILESASTNQTSMYLCASSRGTSGRETQYFGPGTRLLVL.

The V call is TRBV9, the J call TRBJ2-5; TRBD2 agrees at 15 bases. From germline, CDR1 is SGDLS and CDR2 YYNGEE. This CDR3 comprises 18 residues. The trim removed 1 base at V and 2 bases at J, leaving 6 bases unmatched. The CDR3 DNA reads TGTGCCAGCAGCGTACGGGGACTAGCGGGAGGAGGGCAAGAGACCCAGTACTTC. This codes for CASSVRGLAGGGQETQYF. Complete variable domain (other parts from reference TRBV9 and TRBJ2-5): DSGVTQTPKHLITATGQRVTLRCSPRSGDLSVYWYQQSLDQGLQFLIQYYNGEERAKGNILERFSAQQFPDLHSELNLSSLELGDSALYFCASSVRGLAGGGQETQYFGPGTRLLVL.

J is TRBJ1-1 and V is TRBV5-1; TRBD1 is a possible D gene (5 bases). The CDR3 length is 14 residues. Trimming took 0 bases from V and 3 from J, leaving 9 bases between them. Germline V lookup: CDR1 SGHRS, CDR2 YFSETQ. The CDR3 protein is CASSLASGDTEAFF. The CDR3 DNA is TGCGCCAGCAGCTTGGCTTCGGGGGACACTGAAGCTTTCTTT.

CDR3 loop: CASSTQSYEQYF. CDR3 nucleotides: TGTGCCAGTAGTACCCAATCCTACGAGCAGTACTTC. This chain uses TRBV19 with TRBJ2-7, with D uncertain. The CDR3 is made up of 12 amino acids. Germline assignment: CDR1 LNHDA and CDR2 SQIVND (reference sequence). Trimming cost V 4 bases and J 1 base, with 5 bases left between them.

This clone was counted only a few times. This chain links TRBV12-3 or TRBV12-4 with TRBJ1-1; D remains unclear. V lost 3 bases and J 2 bases, leaving 7 bases between the germline ends. The CDR3 covers 13 residues. In nucleotides, the CDR3 is TGTGCCAGCAGTTTTCAGAGCAACACTGAAGCTTTCTTT. Protein product: CASSFQSNTEAFF.

Details on this clone: This same CDR3 is encoded by further DNA sequences in the sample. This rearrangement joins TRBV7-8 to TRBJ1-5; D gene ambiguous. Germline-derived CDR1 and CDR2 are SGHVS and FQNEAQ. V was cut by 5 bases and J by 4 bases, with 9 bases left in between. This CDR3 contains 13 residues. The CDR3 reads CASSLHRNQPQHF. DNA for the CDR3: TGTGCCAGCAGCCTCCACCGGAATCAGCCCCAGCATTTT.

The CDR3 DNA follows: TGTGCCACCAGTGATAAGGGGAGCCAAGAGACCCAGTACTTC. Amino acid sequence: CATSDKGSQETQYF. This rearrangement joins TRBV24-1 to TRBJ2-5; D could derive from TRBD1 or TRBD2 (5 bases each). CDR1 is KGHDR and CDR2 is SFDVKD in the germline V gene. The CDR3 sequence is 14 residues long. V was cut by 3 bases and J by 1 base, with 8 bases left in between.

The V and J genes are TRBV21-1 and TRBJ2-2; TRBD1, the D gene given by the table, was not confirmed from the DNA. TRBV21-1 is flagged as a pseudogene. The CDR3 runs to 13 residues. CDR3 sequence: CASSRQGDGELFF. The DNA of the CDR3 is TGTGCCAGCAGCCGACAGGGGGACGGGGAGCTGTTTTTT.

This clone was detected once. The chain joins TRBV29-1 to TRBJ1-3; D uncertain. Germline assignment: CDR1 SQVTM and CDR2 ANQGSEA. The CDR3 has 11 amino acids. Trimming took 4 bases from V and 4 from J, leaving 5 bases between them. CDR3 sequence reads: CSVGQGNTIYF. CDR3 coding DNA: TGCAGCGTTGGTCAAGGAAACACCATATATTTT.

The rearrangement joins TRBV6-2 or TRBV6-3 to TRBJ2-3; a weak D match, TRBD1 (6 bases). Trimming pared 3 bases from V and 2 bases from J, leaving 18 bases between. CDR3 length: 17 amino acids. Germline values: CDR1 MNHEY, CDR2 SVGEGT. The CDR3 loop reads CASSYGRQGPSTDTQYF. The CDR3 DNA follows: TGTGCCAGCAGTTATGGCCGGCAGGGGCCCTCCACAGATACGCAGTATTTT.

The genes are TRBV27 and TRBJ1-6, with unresolved D. The CDR3 is made up of 14 amino acids. The germline V and J ends were trimmed by 5 bases and 0 bases, with 5 bases remaining between them. Per the germline V gene, CDR1 is MNHEY and CDR2 is SMNVEV (reference sequence). Written as DNA, the CDR3 is TGTGCCAGCAGTCGCAGCTCCTATAATTCACCCCTCCACTTT. This sequence encodes CASSRSSYNSPLHF.

V and J are TRBV27 and TRBJ2-3, with D possibly TRBD2 on 5 matching bases. Trimming removed 6 bases from V and 2 bases from J, with 12 bases in between. This CDR3 region has 14 residues. Per germline, CDR1 MNHEY and CDR2 SMNVEV (reference sequence). CDR3 residues: CASSPGLSTDTQYF. In nucleotides, the CDR3 is TGTGCCAGCAGCCCCGGACTCTCCACAGATACGCAGTATTTT.